These T cell receptor beta chains were read from a single sample in a study of shared clonotypes between healthy human individuals. The data were produced by immunoSEQ multiplex PCR, yet TCRdb's version contains in-frame clones alone and is incomplete. The table records about 490,000 clones, 75% to 85% of them present only once. Sequencing was carried out using PBMCs. These receptors were obtained from a woman aged 40 to 49 in good health. Some clones in this sample may be carry-over from other donors' samples. Each CDR3 is given with its conserved first and last residue. The order of the fields is CDR3 DNA, CDR3 protein, D gene, clone size, J gene, V gene. The D gene is left open where the match is weak. Not all rows give a size; the values are once, few, many and, for expanded clones, a class.

CDR3 DNA: TGTGCCAGCAGCGTAGGGCCCAACACCGGGGAGCTGTTTTTT
CDR3 protein: CASSVGPNTGELFF
D gene: NA
clone size: NA
J gene: TRBJ2-2
V gene: TRBV9

CDR3 DNA: TGTGCCATCAGGGACAGTCAGAACACTGAAGCTTTCTTT
CDR3 protein: CAIRDSQNTEAFF
D gene: NA
clone size: NA
J gene: TRBJ1-1
V gene: TRBV10-3

CDR3 DNA: TGTGCCAGCAGCTTAGGAGCGGGGATGAGAGATACGCAGTATTTT
CDR3 protein: CASSLGAGMRDTQYF
D gene: TRBD2
clone size: NA
J gene: TRBJ2-3
V gene: TRBV7-9

CDR3 DNA: TGTGCCAGCAGCCAGAGACTAGTGTTGTCCGGGGAGCTGTTTTTT
CDR3 protein: CASSQRLVLSGELFF
D gene: NA
clone size: NA
J gene: TRBJ2-2
V gene: TRBV7-2

CDR3 DNA: TGTGCCAGCTCACCAGGGACAGGGATTGGCTACACCTTC
CDR3 protein: CASSPGTGIGYTF
D gene: TRBD1
clone size: NA
J gene: TRBJ1-2
V gene: TRBV18

CDR3 DNA: TGTGCAAGTCGCTACCGACAGTCGATACAACCCCAGCATTTT
CDR3 protein: CASRYRQSIQPQHF
D gene: NA
clone size: NA
J gene: TRBJ1-5
V gene: TRBV12-2

CDR3 DNA: TGTGCCAGCAGCCCGCAGGGCCAGCGGTCCTACAATGAGCAGTTCTTC
CDR3 protein: CASSPQGQRSYNEQFF
D gene: NA
clone size: NA
J gene: TRBJ2-1
V gene: TRBV11-2

CDR3 DNA: TGTGCCAGCAGCCCGGGACAGCAAGAGACCCAGTACTTC
CDR3 protein: CASSPGQQETQYF
D gene: TRBD1
clone size: NA
J gene: TRBJ2-5
V gene: TRBV4-2

CDR3 DNA: TGTGCTAGTGGTTTACAGGGGGGCACTGAAGCTTTCTTT
CDR3 protein: CASGLQGGTEAFF
D gene: TRBD1
clone size: NA
J gene: TRBJ1-1
V gene: TRBV12-5

CDR3 DNA: TGCGCCAGCAGCAGACAGGCCACACGAGCAACTAATGAAAAACTGTTTTTT
CDR3 protein: CASSRQATRATNEKLFF
D gene: NA
clone size: NA
J gene: TRBJ1-4
V gene: TRBV4-3

CDR3 DNA: TGTGCCAGCAGTGGGTGGGGCTCAGGGGAAAACAATGAGCAGTTCTTC
CDR3 protein: CASSGWGSGENNEQFF
D gene: NA
clone size: NA
J gene: TRBJ2-1
V gene: TRBV6-1

CDR3 DNA: TGCGCCAGCAGCCCGGACAGGGCGTGGGAGCAGTACTTC
CDR3 protein: CASSPDRAWEQYF
D gene: TRBD1
clone size: NA
J gene: TRBJ2-5
V gene: TRBV5-1

CDR3 DNA: TGTGCCAGCAGCCCGGGGACTAGCGGGAGGAAAGATACGCAGTATTTT
CDR3 protein: CASSPGTSGRKDTQYF
D gene: TRBD2
clone size: once
J gene: TRBJ2-3
V gene: TRBV5-6

CDR3 DNA: TGTGCCAGCAGTGGGGGGACAGGGTTTGATACGCAGTATTTT
CDR3 protein: CASSGGTGFDTQYF
D gene: TRBD1
clone size: NA
J gene: TRBJ2-3
V gene: TRBV2

CDR3 DNA: TGCACCAGCAGCCAAAGGTTGACTGGAAACACCATATATTTT
CDR3 protein: CTSSQRLTGNTIYF
D gene: NA
clone size: NA
J gene: TRBJ1-3
V gene: TRBV1

CDR3 DNA: TGTGCCAGCAGCTTAGGGGGGGCACGGTTTGAGCAGTTCTTC
CDR3 protein: CASSLGGARFEQFF
D gene: NA
clone size: NA
J gene: TRBJ2-1
V gene: TRBV5-6

CDR3 DNA: TGTGCCTGGAGTTGGGGCAGCAATCAGCCCCAGCATTTT
CDR3 protein: CAWSWGSNQPQHF
D gene: NA
clone size: NA
J gene: TRBJ1-5
V gene: TRBV30

CDR3 DNA: TGTGCCAGCAGCCCAGGGACAGGGGGCCTGCGGGGAGAAAAACTGTTTTTT
CDR3 protein: CASSPGTGGLRGEKLFF
D gene: TRBD1
clone size: few
J gene: TRBJ1-4
V gene: TRBV9

CDR3 DNA: TGTGCCACCAAGACTAGTGCGGCAGATACGCAGTATTTT
CDR3 protein: CATKTSAADTQYF
D gene: NA
clone size: NA
J gene: TRBJ2-3
V gene: TRBV7-9

CDR3 DNA: TGTGCCAGCAGCTTATCAGCGGGAGGGCGCAATGAGCAGTTCTTC
CDR3 protein: CASSLSAGGRNEQFF
D gene: TRBD2
clone size: NA
J gene: TRBJ2-1
V gene: TRBV5-4

CDR3 DNA: TGCAGCGTTGAGGTTGCCGGGACCAGAAAACGAGAGCAGTACTTC
CDR3 protein: CSVEVAGTRKREQYF
D gene: NA
clone size: NA
J gene: TRBJ2-7
V gene: TRBV29-1

CDR3 DNA: TGCGCCAGCAGCCGCACAGTGAACACTGAAGCTTTCTTT
CDR3 protein: CASSRTVNTEAFF
D gene: NA
clone size: NA
J gene: TRBJ1-1
V gene: TRBV5-1

CDR3 DNA: TGTGCCAGCAGTCAAGCTCTCGGGACTAGCGGTTTCACCGGGGAGCTGTTTTTT
CDR3 protein: CASSQALGTSGFTGELFF
D gene: TRBD2
clone size: once
J gene: TRBJ2-2
V gene: TRBV27

CDR3 DNA: TGTGCCATCAGTGATGACAGGGGATATGGCTACACCTTC
CDR3 protein: CAISDDRGYGYTF
D gene: TRBD1
clone size: NA
J gene: TRBJ1-2
V gene: TRBV10-3

CDR3 DNA: TGTGCCAGCACCTCCGGGGGTGGGAATGAGCAGTTCTTC
CDR3 protein: CASTSGGGNEQFF
D gene: NA
clone size: NA
J gene: TRBJ2-1
V gene: TRBV25-1

CDR3 DNA: TGTGCCAGCAGTTACTCCCAGGGAAGGAGTGAAAAACTGTTTTTT
CDR3 protein: CASSYSQGRSEKLFF
D gene: NA
clone size: NA
J gene: TRBJ1-4
V gene: TRBV6-5

CDR3 DNA: TGTGCCAGTAGTAAAGAGAGAGTCTCCTACGAGCAGTACTTC
CDR3 protein: CASSKERVSYEQYF
D gene: NA
clone size: NA
J gene: TRBJ2-7
V gene: TRBV19

CDR3 DNA: TGCGCCAGCAGCAGGCGCGCGAGCTCCTACAATGAGCAGTTCTTC
CDR3 protein: CASSRRASSYNEQFF
D gene: NA
clone size: NA
J gene: TRBJ2-1
V gene: TRBV10-2

CDR3 DNA: TGTGCCAGCAGTTTATCCGGCCCTAACACTGAAGCTTTCTTT
CDR3 protein: CASSLSGPNTEAFF
D gene: NA
clone size: NA
J gene: TRBJ1-1
V gene: TRBV27

CDR3 DNA: TGTGCCAGCAGCTTAGAAGGGGCGCTGAACACCGGGGAGCTGTTTTTT
CDR3 protein: CASSLEGALNTGELFF
D gene: NA
clone size: once
J gene: TRBJ2-2
V gene: TRBV11-1

CDR3 DNA: TGTGCCTGGAGTGGGACGGGGAATCAGCCCCAGCATTTT
CDR3 protein: CAWSGTGNQPQHF
D gene: NA
clone size: many
J gene: TRBJ1-5
V gene: TRBV30

CDR3 DNA: TGTGCCAGCGTCCGGGACCCGGGGGAGCAGTTCTTC
CDR3 protein: CASVRDPGEQFF
D gene: NA
clone size: once
J gene: TRBJ2-1
V gene: TRBV7-9

CDR3 DNA: TGTGCCAGCATCCCTGCGCCGGAGCTTAGCACAGATACGCAGTATTTT
CDR3 protein: CASIPAPELSTDTQYF
D gene: NA
clone size: NA
J gene: TRBJ2-3
V gene: TRBV28

CDR3 DNA: TGTGCCAGCAGCTTGGAGTCCGAGGAAAAACTGTTTTTT
CDR3 protein: CASSLESEEKLFF
D gene: NA
clone size: few
J gene: TRBJ1-4
V gene: TRBV5-5

CDR3 DNA: TGTGCCAGCAGCAAGGGCCTCGAGGGATTGGCCCAGTACTTC
CDR3 protein: CASSKGLEGLAQYF
D gene: NA
clone size: NA
J gene: TRBJ2-5
V gene: TRBV9

CDR3 DNA: TGTGCCAGCAGACCAGCGAGCACCGGGGAGCTGTTTTTT
CDR3 protein: CASRPASTGELFF
D gene: NA
clone size: few
J gene: TRBJ2-2
V gene: TRBV2

CDR3 DNA: TGTGCCAGTAGTACTAGCGGGAGCACCGGGGAGCTGTTTTTT
CDR3 protein: CASSTSGSTGELFF
D gene: TRBD2
clone size: NA
J gene: TRBJ2-2
V gene: TRBV19

CDR3 DNA: TGTGCCAGCAGCCCCCGCTCCGGGACAGGTGAAAAACTGTTTTTT
CDR3 protein: CASSPRSGTGEKLFF
D gene: TRBD1
clone size: NA
J gene: TRBJ1-4
V gene: TRBV7-3

CDR3 DNA: TGTGCCAGCAGGTCGTACGAGCAGTACTTC
CDR3 protein: CASRSYEQYF
D gene: NA
clone size: NA
J gene: TRBJ2-7
V gene: TRBV2

CDR3 DNA: TGTGCCAGCAGTAGGCGACCGGGACAGGGTAATGAAAAACTGTTTTTT
CDR3 protein: CASSRRPGQGNEKLFF
D gene: TRBD1
clone size: NA
J gene: TRBJ1-4
V gene: TRBV6-6

CDR3 DNA: TGTGCCAGCAGCTTCCTGGGCTCCTACGAGCAGTACTTC
CDR3 protein: CASSFLGSYEQYF
D gene: NA
clone size: NA
J gene: TRBJ2-7
V gene: TRBV7-8

CDR3 DNA: TGTGCCAGCAGCGGGGGGGGTTACGGGTCCTTTGGTACTGAAGCTTTCTTT
CDR3 protein: CASSGGGYGSFGTEAFF
D gene: NA
clone size: NA
J gene: TRBJ1-1
V gene: TRBV2

CDR3 DNA: TGTGCCAGCAGCGCAATGGCGGGAGGGCCCTACGAGCAGTACTTC
CDR3 protein: CASSAMAGGPYEQYF
D gene: TRBD2
clone size: NA
J gene: TRBJ2-7
V gene: TRBV7-3

CDR3 DNA: TGCGCCAGCAGCTCCGGAGGGGGACAGGGGAAAAATTCACCCCTCCACTTT
CDR3 protein: CASSSGGGQGKNSPLHF
D gene: TRBD1
clone size: few
J gene: TRBJ1-6
V gene: TRBV5-1